This TCR beta chain was captured in a study of blood T cell repertoires in COVID-19. Study-level information: Samples representing acute and convalescent COVID-19 were sourced from the United States, Italy and Spain. Sources were T cells, B-cell-depleted T cells, or PBMCs; the material itself was cDNA or gDNA.

Germline lookup yields CDR1 KGHDR and CDR2 SFDVKD. The CDR3 runs 16 residues. With 1 base clipped from V and 5 bases from J, the junction kept 6 bases outside the gene matches. Under the authors' procedure: Amplifying reference gene primers gave estimates of nucleated cell counts. TCRdb's table, derived via immunoSEQ multiplex PCR, lists solely in-frame clones and lacks some. V and J calls plus clone size are reproduced from that table; the DNA served to infer D and trimming. The profile shows 45,000 to 65,000 clones, more than 85% of them singletons. The receptor was isolated from a human donor in a cohort sampled during active COVID-19. Sequencing used peripheral blood. The chain combines TRBV24-1 with TRBJ2-5; 10 bases agree with TRBD1. CDR3 sequence reads: CATSDFRQGALETQYF. Written as DNA, the CDR3 is TGTGCCACCAGTGATTTTCGACAGGGGGCTTTGGAGACCCAGTACTTC.